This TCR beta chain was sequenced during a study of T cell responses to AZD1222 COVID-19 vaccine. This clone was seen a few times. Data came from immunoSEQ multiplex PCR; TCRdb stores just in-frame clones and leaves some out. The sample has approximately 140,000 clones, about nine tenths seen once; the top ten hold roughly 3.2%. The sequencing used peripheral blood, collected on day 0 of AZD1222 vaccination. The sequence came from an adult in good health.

The DNA for the CDR3 is TGTGCCAGCAGTCAGGACCGTAATAGCAATCAGCCCCAGCATTTT. Translated: CASSQDRNSNQPQHF. The chain couples TRBV6-5 to TRBJ1-5; D unresolved. V was clipped by 5 bases and J by 0 bases, with 11 bases between them. Germline CDR1 is MNHEY and CDR2 is SVGAGI. This CDR3 contains 15 residues.